Listed below are T cell receptor beta chains from one sample, sequenced in a study of lymphopenia after photon versus proton radiotherapy. Sequencing used immunoSEQ multiplex PCR; TCRdb keeps in-frame clones, though not all of them. Among about 83,000 clones listed, about four fifths were seen once. Here the sequenced sample was peripheral blood, taken from a patient treated with proton-based radiotherapy. These receptors were obtained from a man aged 60-69 years with pancreatic cancer. Both conserved end residues are part of each CDR3. D genes are given only for firm matches. Size is omitted from some rows. Given values are once, few, many or a class for expanded clones.

CAWGGLYGGEAFF,TGTGCCTGGGGTGGACTCTATGGTGGTGAAGCTTTCTTT,-,TRBV30,-,TRBJ1-1
CASSSGVGTSGTDTQYF,TGTGCCAGCAGCTCGGGGGTTGGGACTAGCGGCACAGATACGCAGTATTTT,-,TRBV11-2,TRBD2,TRBJ2-3
CASSPIPRLSYNEQFF,TGCGCCAGCAGCCCTATCCCGCGTCTCTCCTACAATGAGCAGTTCTTC,-,TRBV4-1,-,TRBJ2-1
CASSLSKTGVAGNTIYF,TGTGCCAGCAGCTTATCAAAAACAGGGGTGGCTGGAAACACCATATATTTT,-,TRBV7-2,TRBD1,TRBJ1-3
CASSLGDRGTDTQYF,TGCGCCAGCAGCTTGGGGGACAGGGGTACAGATACGCAGTATTTT,few,TRBV5-1,TRBD1,TRBJ2-3
CASSFRGRPNEKLFF,TGTGCCAGCAGCTTCAGGGGCAGGCCTAATGAAAAACTGTTTTTT,once,TRBV5-6,-,TRBJ1-4
CASERTSGGYNEQFF,TGTGCCAGCGAACGGACTAGCGGGGGCTACAATGAGCAGTTCTTC,-,TRBV6-5,TRBD2,TRBJ2-1
CATAGTGAYEQYF,TGTGCCACCGCCGGGACAGGGGCGTACGAGCAGTACTTC,once,TRBV19,TRBD1,TRBJ2-7
CASSPPAGRPYEQYF,TGTGCCAGCTCACCCCCTGCAGGGCGTCCCTACGAGCAGTACTTC,-,TRBV18,-,TRBJ2-7
CASSLSTRGRTEAFF,TGTGCCAGCAGTTTATCGACCCGGGGACGGACTGAAGCTTTCTTT,-,TRBV6-6,-,TRBJ1-1
CASSLNLASYNEQFF,TGCGCCAGCAGCTTGAATCTAGCCTCCTACAATGAGCAGTTCTTC,-,TRBV5-1,-,TRBJ2-1
CASSYVTVISNQPQHF,TGTGCCAGCAGTTACGTAACAGTAATTAGCAATCAGCCCCAGCATTTT,-,TRBV6-5,-,TRBJ1-5
CASSQERGPVNTGELFF,TGCGCCAGCAGCCAAGAGAGAGGGCCTGTGAACACCGGGGAGCTGTTTTTT,-,TRBV4-1,-,TRBJ2-2
CASSPGSAPSTQYF,TGTGCCAGCAGTCCTGGATCCGCCCCCAGTACGCAGTATTTT,-,TRBV6-5,-,TRBJ2-3
CASQPRPTSIHEQYF,TGTGCCAGCCAGCCACGACCGACTAGTATCCACGAGCAGTACTTC,-,TRBV2,-,TRBJ2-7
CASTPNFESTQYF,TGTGCCAGCACCCCAAATTTCGAGTCTACGCAGTATTTT,-,TRBV27,-,TRBJ2-3
CSVGTDRGIQETQYF,TGCAGCGTGGGGACGGACAGGGGGATCCAAGAGACCCAGTACTTC,-,TRBV29-1,TRBD1,TRBJ2-5
CASSLGLAGGAGELFF,TGTGCCAGCAGCTTGGGACTAGCGGGAGGGGCCGGGGAGCTGTTTTTT,-,TRBV11-3,TRBD2,TRBJ2-2
CASKPQASVAEAFF,TGTGCCAGCAAGCCCCAGGCTAGTGTGGCTGAAGCTTTCTTT,-,TRBV6-5,-,TRBJ1-1
CASRQIGDGPYGYTF,TGTGCCAGTCGCCAAATAGGGGACGGCCCTTATGGCTACACCTTC,-,TRBV19,-,TRBJ1-2
CASSLIRDPLLSGANVLTF,TGCGCCAGCAGCTTGATCCGGGACCCCCTACTCTCTGGGGCCAACGTCCTGACTTTC,-,TRBV5-1,-,TRBJ2-6
CASSRWSEAFF,TGTGCCAGCAGCCGTTGGAGTGAAGCTTTCTTT,-,TRBV7-9,-,TRBJ1-1
CASSYWTGKGNTEAFF,TGTGCCAGCAGTTACTGGACAGGGAAGGGGAACACTGAAGCTTTCTTT,-,TRBV6-5,TRBD1,TRBJ1-1
CASSPTGLGGPGEQFF,TGTGCCAGCAGCCCAACAGGACTCGGTGGGCCAGGTGAGCAGTTCTTC,-,TRBV7-9,-,TRBJ2-1
CASSRPPVGQGGYEQFF,TGTGCCAGCAGTCGACCTCCCGTAGGACAGGGGGGCTATGAGCAGTTCTTC,-,TRBV27,TRBD1,TRBJ2-1
CAISESGLYEQYF,TGTGCCATCAGTGAGTCGGGACTCTACGAGCAGTACTTC,few,TRBV10-3,-,TRBJ2-7
CASSLQGARTDTQYF,TGTGCCAGCAGCTTACAGGGGGCGAGGACAGATACGCAGTATTTT,-,TRBV27,TRBD1,TRBJ2-3
CASSEGGTPGNTIYF,TGTGCCAGCAGCGAAGGCGGGACACCTGGAAACACCATATATTTT,-,TRBV28,-,TRBJ1-3
CASSLGGTDTQYF,TGTGCCAGCAGTTTAGGGGGCACAGATACGCAGTATTTT,-,TRBV27,-,TRBJ2-3
CASSSLAVSGNTIYF,TGTGCCAGCAGTTCCCTGGCGGTCTCTGGAAACACCATATATTTT,-,TRBV28,-,TRBJ1-3
CTSSQDKRAYEQYF,TGCACCAGCAGCCAAGACAAACGAGCCTACGAGCAGTACTTC,-,TRBV1,-,TRBJ2-7
CASSYSFTQPQHF,TGTGCCAGCTCGTACAGTTTCACTCAGCCCCAGCATTTT,few,TRBV18,-,TRBJ1-5
CASSMGGMVLTGVDTQYF,TGTGCCAGCAGCATGGGGGGCATGGTTTTGACGGGAGTGGATACGCAGTATTTT,-,TRBV11-3,-,TRBJ2-3
CSASSVEPQHF,TGCAGTGCTAGTTCCGTAGAGCCCCAGCATTTT,-,TRBV20-1,-,TRBJ1-5
CASSLLVTGTSGRNEQFF,TGCGCCAGCAGCCTGCTAGTAACCGGGACTAGCGGGAGGAATGAGCAGTTCTTC,-,TRBV4-3,TRBD2,TRBJ2-1
CTSSQKLSSYEQYF,TGCACCAGCAGCCAAAAGCTGAGCTCCTACGAGCAGTACTTC,-,TRBV1,-,TRBJ2-7
CASTHLGLIGNTIYF,TGTGCCAGCACCCACTTGGGGCTTATCGGAAACACCATATATTTT,-,TRBV6-6,-,TRBJ1-3
CASSPEGNKNEQFF,TGTGCCAGCTCACCAGAAGGAAACAAGAATGAGCAGTTCTTC,-,TRBV18,-,TRBJ2-1
CASSVDEGAAETQYF,TGTGCCAGCAGCGTAGATGAGGGGGCGGCGGAGACCCAGTACTTC,-,TRBV9,TRBD1,TRBJ2-5
CASSSVGQPQHF,TGTGCCAGCAGCTCGGTGGGTCAGCCCCAGCATTTT,once,TRBV5-5,-,TRBJ1-5
CASRTLSQGSHEQYF,TGTGCCAGCAGGACCCTTTCACAGGGGTCCCACGAGCAGTACTTC,-,TRBV6-1,TRBD1,TRBJ2-7
CASSLTSGSSGELFF,TGTGCCAGCAGCTTAACTAGCGGGTCATCCGGGGAGCTGTTTTTT,-,TRBV11-2,TRBD2,TRBJ2-2
CSGFRKETQYF,TGCAGCGGGTTCAGAAAAGAGACCCAGTACTTC,-,TRBV29-1,-,TRBJ2-5
CASTWSSSNQPQHF,TGTGCCAGTACGTGGTCAAGTAGCAATCAGCCCCAGCATTTT,-,TRBV19,-,TRBJ1-5
CASSQGLNSGTQQFF,TGTGCCAGCAGCCAGGGACTGAATAGCGGGACTCAACAGTTCTTC,-,TRBV7-9,TRBD2,TRBJ2-1
CASSELSGSGQETQYF,TGTGCCAGCAGCGAATTATCGGGGTCGGGGCAAGAGACCCAGTACTTC,-,TRBV14,-,TRBJ2-5
CASKDGQLNTGELFF,TGTGCCAGCAAAGACGGACAGCTTAACACCGGGGAGCTGTTTTTT,-,TRBV27,-,TRBJ2-2
CASSTPRLRTTPKSYNEQFF,TGTGCCAGTAGTACCCCTCGACTGAGAACTACCCCGAAATCTTACAATGAGCAGTTCTTC,-,TRBV19,-,TRBJ2-1
CASSSGSEAFF,TGTGCCAGCAGCTCAGGGAGTGAAGCTTTCTTT,-,TRBV7-6,-,TRBJ1-1
CAIRSDSNTGELFF,TGTGCCATCAGGTCGGACTCGAACACCGGGGAGCTGTTTTTT,-,TRBV10-3,-,TRBJ2-2
CASGTSGESTDTQYF,TGTGCCAGCGGGACTAGCGGGGAAAGCACAGATACGCAGTATTTT,-,TRBV28,TRBD2,TRBJ2-3
CATRDRRQETQYF,TGTGCCACGAGGGACAGGCGGCAGGAGACCCAGTACTTC,-,TRBV15,TRBD1,TRBJ2-5
CASSSDWHTGELFF,TGTGCCAGCAGCTCGGACTGGCACACCGGGGAGCTGTTTTTT,-,TRBV9,-,TRBJ2-2
CASSPLDTGYTF,TGTGCCAGCTCACCGTTGGATACCGGCTACACCTTC,-,TRBV18,-,TRBJ1-2
CASSKDSTYEQYF,TGTGCCAGCTCTAAAGACAGTACATACGAGCAGTACTTC,-,TRBV18,-,TRBJ2-7
CASSLPSGSNTGELFF,TGTGCCAGTAGTTTACCTAGCGGGTCGAACACCGGGGAGCTGTTTTTT,-,TRBV19,TRBD2,TRBJ2-2
CAWSVQGTVRETQYF,TGTGCCTGGAGTGTACAGGGGACAGTCAGGGAGACCCAGTACTTC,-,TRBV30,TRBD1,TRBJ2-5
CASSLRLAGSTDTQYF,TGTGCCAGCAGCTTACGCCTAGCGGGGAGCACAGATACGCAGTATTTT,-,TRBV7-3,TRBD2,TRBJ2-3
CASSLGGRPDTQYF,TGTGCCAGCAGCTTAGGCGGGAGGCCAGATACGCAGTATTTT,-,TRBV11-3,TRBD2,TRBJ2-3